The rows below give T cell receptor beta chains drawn from one sample of a study of post-analysis software for immune sequencing data. TCRdb re-analysed the PCR reads in MiXCR, keeping a single row per CDR3 protein. The repertoire holds around 710,000 distinct CDR3 sequences, roughly 46% seen once, with 4% to 5% in the top ten. The sequencing sample was made of blood. These receptors all stem from a girl between 5 and 17 years old with multiple sclerosis. Both conserved end residues are part of each CDR3. The D gene is left open where the match is weak. Size is omitted from some rows. Given values are once, few, many or a class for expanded clones.

TRBV7-2	16	few	TRBJ1-2	.	CASSLDGAGAGSGYTF	TGTGCCAGCAGCCTAGACGGGGCAGGGGCTGGTAGTGGCTACACCTTC
TRBV20-1	15	.	TRBJ1-1	.	CSARERGTTNTEAFF	TGCAGTGCTAGAGAGAGGGGGACTACGAACACTGAAGCTTTCTTT
TRBV6-2/TRBV6-3	17	once	TRBJ2-3	.	CASSYTSFPGRTDTQYF	TGTGCCAGCAGTTACACCTCTTTTCCCGGGAGAACAGATACGCAGTATTTT
TRBV27	17	.	TRBJ2-7	TRBD1	CASSLSGQGAQSYEQYF	TGTGCCAGCAGTTTATCTGGACAGGGGGCTCAATCGTACGAGCAGTACTTC
TRBV12-3/TRBV12-4	14	once	TRBJ2-1	TRBD1	CASSPGQRSHEQFF	TGTGCCAGCAGCCCGGGACAGCGTAGCCATGAGCAGTTCTTC
TRBV27	16	few	TRBJ2-2	.	CASSPYWERNTGELFF	TGTGCCAGCAGCCCCTATTGGGAGAGAAACACCGGGGAGCTGTTTTTT
TRBV6-2/TRBV6-3	13	.	TRBJ2-7	TRBD1	CANSHGTAGEQYF	TGTGCCAACAGTCACGGGACAGCCGGCGAGCAGTACTTC
TRBV25-1	15	few	TRBJ2-7	.	CASSESIQGPNEQYF	TGTGCCAGCAGTGAATCTATTCAGGGGCCCAACGAGCAGTACTTC
TRBV12-3/TRBV12-4	15	.	TRBJ2-7	TRBD1	CASSPTGQCPYEQYF	TGTGCCAGCAGCCCAACGGGACAGTGTCCCTACGAGCAGTACTTC
TRBV20-1	12	.	TRBJ2-7	.	CSAGRTAYEQYF	TGCAGTGCTGGCCGGACGGCCTACGAGCAGTACTTC
TRBV10-3	14	.	TRBJ1-5	.	CAISEWQYNQPQHF	TGTGCCATCAGTGAGTGGCAGTACAATCAGCCCCAGCATTTT
TRBV7-3	14	few	TRBJ2-3	.	CASSLTVGTDTQYF	TGTGCCAGCAGCTTAACAGTAGGCACAGATACGCAGTATTTT
TRBV20-1	13	.	TRBJ2-7	TRBD1	CSARFGQGGEQYF	TGCAGTGCTAGGTTTGGACAGGGAGGCGAGCAGTACTTC
TRBV2	15	.	TRBJ2-1	TRBD2	CASSPLGAGDNEQFF	TGTGCCAGCAGTCCCTTGGGAGCGGGAGACAATGAGCAGTTCTTC
TRBV12-3/TRBV12-4	14	few	TRBJ2-4	TRBD1	CASTEPGQGNIQYF	TGTGCCAGCACCGAACCGGGACAGGGAAACATTCAGTACTTC
TRBV3-1	14	once	TRBJ2-6	.	CASSQGLGADVLTF	TGTGCCAGCAGCCAGGGGTTGGGGGCCGACGTCCTGACTTTC
TRBV6-6	14	.	TRBJ2-5	.	CASSYWTSQETQYF	TGTGCCAGCAGTTACTGGACATCCCAAGAGACCCAGTACTTC
TRBV6-5	13	.	TRBJ1-2	.	CASSRSTGNGYTF	TGTGCCAGCAGTCGTTCAACAGGGAATGGCTACACCTTC
TRBV12-3/TRBV12-4	14	few	TRBJ2-5	TRBD2	CASSTTSGKETQYF	TGTGCCAGCAGCACGACTAGCGGGAAAGAGACCCAGTACTTC
TRBV29-1	13	.	TRBJ1-1	TRBD1	CSFSGTGDTEAFF	TGCAGCTTCTCCGGGACAGGGGACACTGAAGCTTTCTTT
TRBV6-5	18	.	TRBJ2-6	TRBD1	CASSSPGQGVSGANVLTF	TGTGCCAGCAGTTCGCCGGGACAGGGGGTATCTGGGGCCAACGTCCTGACTTTC
TRBV7-2	16	few	TRBJ1-4	.	CASSLEGWLFKEKLFF	TGTGCCAGCAGCTTAGAAGGGTGGCTCTTTAAGGAAAAACTGTTTTTT
TRBV4-2	15	few	TRBJ2-7	TRBD2	CASSQGAGLAYEQYF	TGTGCCAGCAGCCAAGGGGCGGGACTAGCCTACGAGCAGTACTTC
TRBV10-3	14	few	TRBJ2-5	.	CAISESGGSETQYF	TGTGCCATCAGTGAGTCTGGGGGGTCAGAGACCCAGTACTTC
TRBV5-1	18	few	TRBJ2-7	TRBD1	CASSNHGRGQQFTYEQYF	TGCGCCAGCAGCAACCACGGTCGGGGACAGCAATTTACCTACGAGCAGTACTTC
TRBV7-2	13	few	TRBJ1-2	.	CASSFEAGYGYTF	TGTGCCAGCAGCTTTGAAGCGGGCTATGGCTACACCTTC
TRBV25-1	17	.	TRBJ2-1	TRBD1	CASSEGTGERAFHKQFF	TGTGCCAGCAGTGAGGGGACAGGGGAAAGGGCTTTCCATAAGCAGTTCTTC
TRBV5-1	18	.	TRBJ2-1	TRBD2	CASSLSSGAGGPSDEQFF	TGCGCCAGCAGCTTGTCTTCGGGGGCGGGAGGCCCCAGCGATGAGCAGTTCTTC
TRBV12-3/TRBV12-4	14	.	TRBJ2-4	.	CASSPGPWENIQYF	TGTGCCAGCAGTCCGGGCCCCTGGGAAAACATTCAGTACTTC
TRBV5-5	9	.	TRBJ1-5	.	CASSKPQHF	TGTGCCAGCAGTAAGCCCCAGCATTTT
TRBV2	15	.	TRBJ2-5	TRBD1	CASSDRGSSQETQYF	TGTGCCAGCAGCGACAGGGGGTCGAGCCAAGAGACCCAGTACTTC
TRBV14	15	.	TRBJ2-7	.	CASSQGVGALYEQYF	TGTGCCAGCAGCCAAGGAGTAGGGGCCCTTTACGAGCAGTACTTC
TRBV6-1	15	few	TRBJ1-2	.	CASRLRGLANYGYTF	TGTGCCAGCAGGCTGAGGGGACTAGCTAACTATGGCTACACCTTC
TRBV5-1	14	.	TRBJ2-2	.	CASSLVGRNGELFF	TGCGCCAGCAGCTTGGTGGGACGGAACGGGGAGCTGTTTTTT
TRBV6-5	13	.	TRBJ1-1	.	CASSYGPPTEAFF	TGTGCCAGCAGTTACGGGCCACCCACTGAAGCTTTCTTT
TRBV9	14	few	TRBJ2-5	TRBD2	CASSASGSQETQYF	TGTGCCAGCAGCGCAAGCGGGAGCCAAGAGACCCAGTACTTC
TRBV28	17	few	TRBJ2-7	TRBD2	CASSSLLGREGRYEQYF	TGTGCCAGCAGTTCCCTCCTCGGGCGGGAGGGCCGCTACGAGCAGTACTTC
TRBV2	12	.	TRBJ2-7	.	CATASGGNEQYF	TGTGCCACGGCCTCGGGGGGCAACGAGCAGTACTTC
TRBV6-5	15	.	TRBJ1-1	.	CASTLTGGTHAEAFF	TGTGCCAGCACCTTGACAGGAGGGACCCACGCTGAAGCTTTCTTT